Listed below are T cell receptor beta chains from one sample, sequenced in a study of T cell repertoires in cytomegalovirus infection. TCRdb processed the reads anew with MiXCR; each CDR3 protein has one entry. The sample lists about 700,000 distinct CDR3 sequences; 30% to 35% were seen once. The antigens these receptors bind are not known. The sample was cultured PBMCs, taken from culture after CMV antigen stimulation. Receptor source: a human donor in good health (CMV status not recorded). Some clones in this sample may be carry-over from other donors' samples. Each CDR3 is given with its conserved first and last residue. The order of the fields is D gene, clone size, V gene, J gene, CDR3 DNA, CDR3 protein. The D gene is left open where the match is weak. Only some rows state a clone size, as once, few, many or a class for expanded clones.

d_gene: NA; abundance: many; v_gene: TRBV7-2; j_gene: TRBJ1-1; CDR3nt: TGTGCCAGCAATCCTCTATCCGGGGGGACGGGCACTGAAGCTTTCTTT; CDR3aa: CASNPLSGGTGTEAFF
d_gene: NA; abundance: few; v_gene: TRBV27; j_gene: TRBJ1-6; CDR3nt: TGTGCCAGCAGTTTTGTGGGATTAAGCTCCTATAATTCACCCCTCCACTTT; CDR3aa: CASSFVGLSSYNSPLHF
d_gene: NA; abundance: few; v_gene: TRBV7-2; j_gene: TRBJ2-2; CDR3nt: TGTGCCAGCAGCTTCTTGGGCCAGGCTTCCGGGGAGCTGTTTTTT; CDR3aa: CASSFLGQASGELFF
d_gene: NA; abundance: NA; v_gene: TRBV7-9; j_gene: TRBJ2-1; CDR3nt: TGTGCCAGCAGCCACCAGGGGAATGAGCAGTTCTTC; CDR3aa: CASSHQGNEQFF
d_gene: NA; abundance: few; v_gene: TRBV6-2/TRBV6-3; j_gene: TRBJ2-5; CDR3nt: TGTGCCAGCAACCGGGACATCACCCAAGAGACCCAGTACTTC; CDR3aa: CASNRDITQETQYF
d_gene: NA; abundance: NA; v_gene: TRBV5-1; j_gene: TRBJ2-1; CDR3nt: TGCGCCAGCAGCCCGGACCCAGAGGTCAATGAGCAGTTCTTC; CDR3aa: CASSPDPEVNEQFF
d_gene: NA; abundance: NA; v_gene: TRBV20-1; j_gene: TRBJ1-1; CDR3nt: TGCAGTGGGAACTTAATGAACACTGAAGCTTTCTTT; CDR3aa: CSGNLMNTEAFF
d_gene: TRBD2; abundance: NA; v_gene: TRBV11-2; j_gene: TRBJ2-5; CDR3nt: TGTGCCAGCAGCCAGGGACTAGCGGGGGGGCTCTGGCAAGAGACCCAGTACTTC; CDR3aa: CASSQGLAGGLWQETQYF
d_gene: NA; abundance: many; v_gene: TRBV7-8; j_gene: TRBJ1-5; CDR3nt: TGTGCCAGCAGCTCCACGGCTTATAGCAATCAGCCCCAGCATTTT; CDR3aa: CASSSTAYSNQPQHF
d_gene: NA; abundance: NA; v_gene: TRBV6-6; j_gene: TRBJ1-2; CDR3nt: TGTGCCACAGAGGAGGGGGAGGGCTACACCTTC; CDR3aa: CATEEGEGYTF
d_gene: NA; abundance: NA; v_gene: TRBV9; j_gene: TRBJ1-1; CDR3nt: TGTGCCAGCAGCGCCTCGTCCGAGGGAGCTTTCTTT; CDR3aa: CASSASSEGAFF
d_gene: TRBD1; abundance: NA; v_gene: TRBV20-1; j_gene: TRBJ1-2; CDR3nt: TGCAGTGCTACCAGAGGGGACAGCTTCTATGGCTACACCTTC; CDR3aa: CSATRGDSFYGYTF
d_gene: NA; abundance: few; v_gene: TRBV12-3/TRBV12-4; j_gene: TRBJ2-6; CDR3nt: TGTGCCAGCATTACGACGGCTGGGGCCAACGTCCTGACTTTC; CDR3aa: CASITTAGANVLTF
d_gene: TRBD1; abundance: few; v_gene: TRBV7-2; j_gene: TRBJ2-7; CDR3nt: TGTGCCAGCAGCTACGACAGGGGGATAGACGAGCAGTACTTC; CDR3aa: CASSYDRGIDEQYF
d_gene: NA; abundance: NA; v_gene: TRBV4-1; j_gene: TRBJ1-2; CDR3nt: TGCGCCAGCAGCCAAGGGACCGTGGGGGAATATGGCTACACCTTC; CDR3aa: CASSQGTVGEYGYTF
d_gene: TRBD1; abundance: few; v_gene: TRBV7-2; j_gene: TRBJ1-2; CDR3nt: TGTGCCAGCAGCCCTCGACAGGGCCTCTCCCTCTATGGCTACACCTTC; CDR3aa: CASSPRQGLSLYGYTF
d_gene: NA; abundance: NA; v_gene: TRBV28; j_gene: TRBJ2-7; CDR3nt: TGTGCCAGCAGTTCCCCCGGGGGTGAGCAGTACTTC; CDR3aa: CASSSPGGEQYF
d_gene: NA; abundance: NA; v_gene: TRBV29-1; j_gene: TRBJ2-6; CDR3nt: TGCAGCGTTGATGGGGGAAATGGGGCCAACGTCCTGACTTTC; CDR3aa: CSVDGGNGANVLTF
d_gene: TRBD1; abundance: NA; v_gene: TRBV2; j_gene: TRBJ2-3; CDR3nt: TGTGCCAGCAGTGGGACAGGGGGGCCAGATACGCAGTATTTT; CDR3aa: CASSGTGGPDTQYF
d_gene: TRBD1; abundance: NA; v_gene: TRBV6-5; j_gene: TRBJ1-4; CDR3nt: TGTGCCAGCAGAGACCGACAGGGAAGCGGTGAAAAACTGTTTTTT; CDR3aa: CASRDRQGSGEKLFF
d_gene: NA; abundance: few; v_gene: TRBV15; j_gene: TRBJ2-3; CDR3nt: TGTGCCACTTCTTGGCTATACACAGATACGCAGTATTTT; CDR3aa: CATSWLYTDTQYF
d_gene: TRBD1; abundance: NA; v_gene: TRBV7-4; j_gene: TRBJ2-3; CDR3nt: TGTGCCAGCAGTTTTTCGGGACAGGGTTCAGATACGCAGTATTTT; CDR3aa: CASSFSGQGSDTQYF
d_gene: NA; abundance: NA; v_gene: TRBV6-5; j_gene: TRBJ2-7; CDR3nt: TGTGCCAGTCACTCCCCCCCCCGCGTTTTCGAGCAGTACTTC; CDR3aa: CASHSPPRVFEQYF
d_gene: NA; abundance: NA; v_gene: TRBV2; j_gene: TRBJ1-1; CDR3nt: TGTGCCAGCAGTACACAGGGAGGGTCCGAAGCTTTCTTT; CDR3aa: CASSTQGGSEAFF
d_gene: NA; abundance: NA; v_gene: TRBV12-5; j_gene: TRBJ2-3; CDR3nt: TGTGCTAGTGGTGTCGGGACGGAACGCACAGATACGCAGTATTTT; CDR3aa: CASGVGTERTDTQYF
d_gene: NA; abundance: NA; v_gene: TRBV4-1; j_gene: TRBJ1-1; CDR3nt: TGCGCCAGCAGTGATGGGGCGCTAAGACCCACTGAAGCTTTCTTT; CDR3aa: CASSDGALRPTEAFF
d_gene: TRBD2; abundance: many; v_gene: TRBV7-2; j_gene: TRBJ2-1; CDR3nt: TGTGCCAGCAGAGATCGGGCTAGCGGGAGAGGGGGGCAGTTCTTC; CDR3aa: CASRDRASGRGGQFF
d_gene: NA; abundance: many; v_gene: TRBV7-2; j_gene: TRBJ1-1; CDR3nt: TGTGCCAGCAGCTTGGAGTTAAGGACTGAAGCTTTCTTT; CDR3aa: CASSLELRTEAFF
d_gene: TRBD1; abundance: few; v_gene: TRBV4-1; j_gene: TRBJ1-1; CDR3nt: TGCGCCAGCAGCCAAACACAGGGGAGGAGGAACACTGAAGCTTTCTTT; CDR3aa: CASSQTQGRRNTEAFF
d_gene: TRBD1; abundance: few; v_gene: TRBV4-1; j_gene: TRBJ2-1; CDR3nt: TGCGCCAGCAGTCGCGGACAGGGGAATGAGCAGTTCTTC; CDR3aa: CASSRGQGNEQFF
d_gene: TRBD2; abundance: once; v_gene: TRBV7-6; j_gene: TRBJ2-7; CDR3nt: TGTGCCAGCAGCTACGGGAGGACGGCCGCCTACGAGCAGTACTTC; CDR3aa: CASSYGRTAAYEQYF
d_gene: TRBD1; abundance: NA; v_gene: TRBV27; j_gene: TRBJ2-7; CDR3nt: TGTGCCAGCGGGAGCCTCGGACAGGTCTACGAGCAGTACTTC; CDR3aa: CASGSLGQVYEQYF
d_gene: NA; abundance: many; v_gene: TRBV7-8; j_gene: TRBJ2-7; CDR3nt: TGTGCCAGCAGCTTTTATGCGCTCGTTAACAGGGACCCCTACGAGCAGTACTTC; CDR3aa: CASSFYALVNRDPYEQYF
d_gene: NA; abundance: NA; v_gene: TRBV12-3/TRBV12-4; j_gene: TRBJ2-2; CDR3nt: TGTGCCAGCAGTCCGGAGACGGGATTTACCGGGGAGCTGTTTTTT; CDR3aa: CASSPETGFTGELFF
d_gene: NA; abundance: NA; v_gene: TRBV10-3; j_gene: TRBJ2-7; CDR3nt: TGTGCCATCAGAAGGGGAAGCGGAGGGGCCTACGAGCAGTACTTC; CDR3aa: CAIRRGSGGAYEQYF
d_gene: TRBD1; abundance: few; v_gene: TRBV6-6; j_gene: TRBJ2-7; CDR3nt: TGTGCCAGCTTGGGACAGGGGGCTGTCGAGCAGTACTTC; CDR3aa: CASLGQGAVEQYF
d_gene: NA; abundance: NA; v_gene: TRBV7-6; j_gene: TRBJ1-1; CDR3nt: TGTGCCAGCAGCTTAGGGTCAGGGGATAAAGGGACTGAAGCTTTCTTT; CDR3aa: CASSLGSGDKGTEAFF
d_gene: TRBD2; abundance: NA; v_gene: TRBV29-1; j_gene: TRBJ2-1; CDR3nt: TGCAGCGTGGGGAGCGGGATCTCCTACAATGAGCAGTTCTTC; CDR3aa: CSVGSGISYNEQFF
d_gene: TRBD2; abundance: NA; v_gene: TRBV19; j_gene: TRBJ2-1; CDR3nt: TGTGCCAGTAGTATAGCGGGGCTAGCGGGGGTCCCATCTACGGATGAGCAGTTCTTC; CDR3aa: CASSIAGLAGVPSTDEQFF
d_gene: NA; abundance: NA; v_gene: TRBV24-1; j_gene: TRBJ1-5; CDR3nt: TGTGCCACCAATTTCGGAAAAAATCAGCCCCAGCATTTT; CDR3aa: CATNFGKNQPQHF
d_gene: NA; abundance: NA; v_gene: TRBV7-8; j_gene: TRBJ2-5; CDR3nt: TGTGCCAGCAGCTTAGCGGGAGCGGTACAAGAGACCCAGTACTTC; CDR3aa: CASSLAGAVQETQYF
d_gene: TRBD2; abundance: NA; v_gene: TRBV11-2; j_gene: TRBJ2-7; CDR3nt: TGTGCCAGCAGCACCACTAGCGGGAGGGTCGAGCAGTACTTC; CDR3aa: CASSTTSGRVEQYF
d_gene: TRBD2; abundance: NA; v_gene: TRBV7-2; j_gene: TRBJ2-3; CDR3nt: TGTGCCAGCAGCTTAGGCGGGAGGGCTGGCACAAATACGCAGTATTTT; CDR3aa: CASSLGGRAGTNTQYF
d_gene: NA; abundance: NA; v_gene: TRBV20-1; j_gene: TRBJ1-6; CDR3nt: TGCAGTGTTAGCCCCCGGCCCCGAAGTGATTCACCCCTCCACTTT; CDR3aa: CSVSPRPRSDSPLHF
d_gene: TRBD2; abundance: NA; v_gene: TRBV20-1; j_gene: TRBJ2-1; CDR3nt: TGCAGTGCTACTAGCGGGAGCTCCTACAATGAGCAGTTCTTC; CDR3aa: CSATSGSSYNEQFF
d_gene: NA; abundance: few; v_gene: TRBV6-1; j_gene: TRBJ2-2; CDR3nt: TGTGCCAGCACCCTCCTCCGGGACCAACGGAACACCGGGGAGCTGTTTTTT; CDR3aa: CASTLLRDQRNTGELFF
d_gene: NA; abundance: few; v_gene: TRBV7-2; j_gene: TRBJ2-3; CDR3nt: TGTGCCAGCAGCTTAGACCGCCCAGGCGGGGGCTACACAGATACGCAGTATTTT; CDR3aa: CASSLDRPGGGYTDTQYF